The rows below give T cell receptor beta chains drawn from one sample of a study of spatial heterogeneity in lung cancer. TCRdb re-derived calls from the 5' RACE reads in MiXCR, one entry per CDR3 protein. Seen here are 2,500 to 3,000 distinct CDR3 sequences, approximately 9.3% observed once, and the top ten hold roughly 21%. The source was normal lung tissue next to the tumor, collected at surgery. These receptors were taken from a female donor with early-stage non-small cell lung cancer. The CDR3 runs from the conserved cysteine through the conserved F or W. The D gene is left open where the match is weak.

CASSLSGPGELFF TRBV7-6 NA
CASSLIRRGGRLRYF TRBV28 TRBD2
CASSSTGYNEQFF TRBV3-1 NA
CASSLGTTNEQFF TRBV27 NA
CSARFRVGTTDTQYF TRBV20-1 NA
CASSLSRTSSYNSPLHF TRBV12-3/TRBV12-4 NA
CASSSPFGTGTSGPGDEQFF TRBV7-8 TRBD2
CASRFDWAGELFF TRBV10-2 NA
CASREDNTDTQYF TRBV6-5 NA
CSATKGDRGTRSQDTQYF TRBV20-1 TRBD1
CASSFGPKETQYF TRBV7-2 NA
CASSSTSHEQFF TRBV5-1 NA
CASSGDRGGRGPQHF TRBV2 NA
CASSALGAGAYNEQFF TRBV9 TRBD2
CASSAGQGLNTF TRBV28 TRBD1
CASRRAGSAYNEQFF TRBV6-5 NA
CASSPLGDEQYF TRBV18 NA
CASSSQLGSGSPLHF TRBV28 NA
CSASAEGIAGRETQYF TRBV20-1 TRBD2
CASSAPGLLGGEQYF TRBV5-6 NA
CASSLLAGTQETQYF TRBV11-2 TRBD2
CSAPNRRGLFQDSPLHF TRBV20-1 TRBD1
CASSQDPGAWETQYF TRBV4-1 NA
CASSPDTTYEQYF TRBV18 NA
CASRVGATEAFF TRBV6-5 NA
CSARIPLGYTF TRBV20-1 NA
CASSLGGTIRSYNEQFF TRBV5-1 NA
CASSSEPTSGELFF TRBV5-1 NA
CSIRGTDTQYF TRBV29-1 NA
CASSSWGGRDTGELFF TRBV7-3 TRBD2
CASSPDSLGTDTQYF TRBV7-2 NA
CASSERGTGTGSAYGYTF TRBV6-1 TRBD1
CSGLFGKQTGELFF TRBV29-1 NA
CAWSSPYNEQFF TRBV30 NA
CASSLMGAGNTIYF TRBV7-8 NA
CASSIPFTEGNTGELFF TRBV6-5 NA
CATEGQNEQFF TRBV6-2/TRBV6-3 TRBD1
CSVAGGVHQPQHF TRBV29-1 NA
CAWESLGLSQETQYF TRBV30 NA
CASSRDSVQETQYF TRBV19 TRBD1
CASSLEGGIGEKLFF TRBV7-2 NA
CASSLYRYTEAFF TRBV7-2 NA
CASSLEGHTSEAFF TRBV7-9 NA
CASSLSRGQPQHF TRBV7-3 NA
CASSQETSGGVETQYF TRBV18 TRBD2
CASSLRRGGQPQHF TRBV28 NA
CSAVSGRDSYNEQFF TRBV20-1 TRBD2
CSVGPDITDTQYF TRBV29-1 NA
CASSYSAQSTDTQYF TRBV6-6 NA
CSARGIDLNYGYTF TRBV20-1 NA
CASSPFTGRELFF TRBV7-2 NA
CSSSGAGGRFWEQYF TRBV29-1 TRBD2
CASSQVGGTGELFF TRBV4-3 NA
CASSLREGYEQYF TRBV9 TRBD2
CASSEEGADTQYF TRBV6-1 NA